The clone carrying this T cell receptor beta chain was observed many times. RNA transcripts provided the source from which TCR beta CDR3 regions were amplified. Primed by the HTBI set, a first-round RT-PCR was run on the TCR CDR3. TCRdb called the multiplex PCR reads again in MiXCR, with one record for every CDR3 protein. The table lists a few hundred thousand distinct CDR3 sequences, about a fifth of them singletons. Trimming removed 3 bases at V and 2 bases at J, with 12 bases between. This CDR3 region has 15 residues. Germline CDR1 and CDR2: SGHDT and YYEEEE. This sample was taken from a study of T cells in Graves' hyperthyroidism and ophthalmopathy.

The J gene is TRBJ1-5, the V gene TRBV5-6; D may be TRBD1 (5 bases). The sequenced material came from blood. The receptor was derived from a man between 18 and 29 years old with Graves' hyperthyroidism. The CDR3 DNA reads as TGTGCCAGCAGCTCTAGCCCGGGGGGCAATCAGCCCCAGCATTTT. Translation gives CASSSSPGGNQPQHF.